Shown below are 19 T cell receptor beta chains from a single sample sequenced in a study of shared clonotypes between healthy human individuals. The assay was immunoSEQ multiplex PCR, and TCRdb's table has in-frame clones only and misses some. The table shows roughly 2 million clones, with around 95% occurring only once. Sequencing was carried out using naive CD4+ T cells sorted from blood. Subset described: CD45RA+ positively selected. The receptors derive from a man younger than 30 in good health.

This clone was counted only a few times. The V call is TRBV30, the J call TRBJ1-2; D ambiguous. Germline V gene sequence: CDR1 GTSNPN, CDR2 SVGIG (reference sequence). Trimming took 0 bases from V and 7 from J, leaving 6 bases between them. CDR3 length equals 11 residues. This CDR3 reads CAWSVGSGYTF. The CDR3 coding sequence is TGTGCCTGGAGTGTCGGTAGTGGCTACACCTTC.

The chain joins TRBV30 to TRBJ2-5; D unresolved. CDR3 length: 14 amino acids. CDR1 and CDR2 from the germline V gene are GTSNPN and SVGIG (reference sequence). The V and J ends lost 3 bases and 1 base respectively, with 12 bases between them. CDR3 in DNA: TGTGCCTGGAGGGGCAAGAAACTCCAAGAGACCCAGTACTTC. Translated: CAWRGKKLQETQYF.

The V and J genes are TRBV5-4 and TRBJ2-2, with 8 bases lining up with TRBD2. Trimming took 0 bases from V and 7 from J; bases not matched to a gene: 5. Per the germline V gene, CDR1 is SGHNT and CDR2 is YYREEE (reference sequence). The CDR3 loop spans 15 amino acids. The CDR3 nucleotides are TGTGCCAGCAGCTTGGCGGGAGGGCCAGACGGGGAGCTGTTTTTT. Protein: CASSLAGGPDGELFF.

This chain joins TRBV28 and TRBJ2-1; 10 nucleotides agree with TRBD1. Germline V CDR1 and CDR2: MDHEN, SYDVKM. V trimming: 0 bases; J trimming: 6 bases; junction bases outside the gene matches: 5. The CDR3 runs to 16 residues. CDR3 residues: CASSLWGQGKGNEQFF. DNA for the CDR3: TGTGCCAGCAGTTTATGGGGACAGGGGAAAGGCAATGAGCAGTTCTTC.

This chain links TRBV19 with TRBJ2-5; tentative D call: TRBD1 (5 bases). This CDR3 has 14 amino acids. Germline V gives CDR1 LNHDA, CDR2 SQIVND (reference sequence). V lost 3 bases and J 1 base, leaving 9 bases between the germline ends. The CDR3 is CASSIDRVQETQYF. DNA of the CDR3: TGTGCCAGTAGTATCGACAGAGTCCAAGAGACCCAGTACTTC.

The CDR3 region is CASSSHWGHQTVERSTGELFF. The CDR3 nucleotides are TGTGCCAGCAGCTCCCATTGGGGACACCAAACGGTCGAGCGGAGCACCGGGGAGCTGTTTTTT. The chain carries TRBV7-8 and TRBJ2-2, with a weak D call TRBD1 (6 bases). CDR3 length: 21 residues. The germline V gene has CDR1 SGHVS and CDR2 FQNEAQ. V lost 4 bases to trimming and J lost 4 bases, with 31 bases between them.

Remarks on this clone: Other DNA sequences within the sample encode an identical CDR3. The rearrangement links TRBV7-2 to TRBJ2-7; D remains ambiguous. CDR1 is SGHTA, CDR2 FQGNSA, per germline. The V and J ends lost 5 bases and 1 base respectively, with 9 bases between them. CDR3 length equals 13 residues. CDR3 in DNA: TGTGCCAGCAGCCCCGGCGGTTCCTACGAGCAGTACTTC. It translates to CASSPGGSYEQYF.

This clone was counted once. The gene calls are TRBV7-9 and TRBJ2-3; 8 nucleotides agree with TRBD2. Germline CDR1 is SEHNR and CDR2 is FQNEAQ (reference sequence). V was clipped by 5 bases and J by 1 base; unmatched bases: 5. The CDR3 loop spans 15 amino acids. CDR3 sequence: CASSPISGGTDTQYF. CDR3 coding DNA: TGTGCCAGCAGCCCGATTAGCGGGGGCACAGATACGCAGTATTTT.

This rearrangement joins TRBV25-1 to TRBJ1-5; D uncertain. Germline V gene sequence: CDR1 MGHDK, CDR2 SYGVNS. V lost 2 bases to trimming and J lost 4 bases, with 9 bases between them. The CDR3 is 14 amino acids. The CDR3, as DNA: TGTGCCAGCAGTGAAGGAGGAACAAATCAGCCCCAGCATTTT. It is translated as CASSEGGTNQPQHF.

The rearrangement uses TRBV5-6 and TRBJ2-3, with a weak D call TRBD1 (6 bases). V was cut by 4 bases and J by 4 bases, with 13 bases left in between. This CDR3 is built from 14 residues. Germline lookup yields CDR1 SGHDT and CDR2 YYEEEE. CDR3 DNA sequence: TGTGCCAGCAGCGAAGAGGCAGGGGCAGATACGCAGTATTTT. It translates to CASSEEAGADTQYF.

J is TRBJ1-2 and V is TRBV5-1; 7 bases agree with TRBD1. The CDR3 totals 15 residues. V lost 0 bases to trimming and J lost 1 base; unmatched junction nucleotides: 3. Germline loops: CDR1 SGHRS, CDR2 YFSETQ. DNA of the CDR3: TGCGCCAGCAGCTTGGGACAGGGAGATAACTATGGCTACACCTTC. This sequence encodes CASSLGQGDNYGYTF.

The gene calls are TRBV27 and TRBJ2-7, with D unclear. Germline CDR1 reads MNHEY; CDR2 reads SMNVEV (reference sequence). This CDR3 comprises 13 residues. Trimming shortened V by 5 bases and J by 4 bases, and 12 bases separated the two germline ends. The DNA for the CDR3 is TGTGCCAGCAGTGCGGCGTGGGGTTACGAGCAGTACTTC. Its protein product is CASSAAWGYEQYF.

The chain employs TRBV10-2 and TRBJ1-3; no definite D call. Germline assignment: CDR1 WSHSY and CDR2 SAAADI. V dropped 4 bases and J dropped 0 bases, with 7 bases sitting between them. This CDR3 is built from 14 residues. The CDR3 loop reads CASSAAVSGNTIYF. DNA of the CDR3: TGCGCCAGCAGTGCGGCTGTCTCTGGAAACACCATATATTTT.

The chain is built from TRBV7-3 and TRBJ2-2; D gene ambiguous. The V end lost 2 bases, the J end lost 3 bases, and 10 bases lay between the germline ends. CDR3 length: 15 residues. Per the germline V gene, CDR1 is SGHTA and CDR2 is FQGTGA. This CDR3 is CASSLSSLDTGELFF. As DNA, the CDR3 is TGTGCCAGCAGCTTATCGTCACTGGACACCGGGGAGCTGTTTTTT.

This rearrangement joins TRBV7-2 to TRBJ2-1; TRBD2 is a possible D gene (6 bases). V was cut by 5 bases and J by 3 bases, with 14 bases left in between. The germline V gene has CDR1 SGHTA and CDR2 FQGNSA. The CDR3 consists of 15 residues. This CDR3 is CASSPRESLYNEQFF. CDR3 DNA sequence: TGTGCCAGCAGCCCCCGGGAGTCCCTCTACAATGAGCAGTTCTTC. The variable domain in full, completed from reference TRBV7-2 and TRBJ2-1, reads GAGVSQSPSNKVTEKGKDVELRCDPISGHTALYWYRQSLGQGLEFLIYFQGNSAPDKSGLPSDRFSAERTGGSVSTLTIQRTQQEDSAVYLCASSPRESLYNEQFFGPGTRLTVL.

The rearrangement joins TRBV6-5 to TRBJ2-2; 11 bases fit TRBD1. This CDR3 region has 16 residues. The germline CDR1 and CDR2 sequences are MNHEY and SVGAGI. V gave up 2 bases and J gave up 4 bases; unmatched junction bases: 3. The CDR3 sequence is CASSYRTGGATGELFF. The CDR3 nucleotides are TGTGCCAGCAGTTACCGGACAGGGGGCGCCACCGGGGAGCTGTTTTTT.

The rearrangement uses TRBV10-2 and TRBJ1-1; D ambiguous. Germline lookup yields CDR1 WSHSY and CDR2 SAAADI. Trimming pared 4 bases from V and 1 base from J, leaving 7 bases between. The CDR3 length is 13 residues. Here the CDR3 reads CASSVRGNTEAFF. CDR3 sequence (DNA): TGCGCCAGCAGTGTGCGTGGGAACACTGAAGCTTTCTTT.

The rearrangement joins TRBV4-1 to TRBJ2-2; D remains ambiguous. There are 13 residues in the CDR3. The V gene's germline CDR1 is MGHRA and CDR2 YSYEKL. Trimming pared 2 bases from V and 4 bases from J, leaving 5 bases between. In DNA form, the CDR3 reads TGCGCCAGCAGCCAAATCTCCACCGGGGAGCTGTTTTTT. It yields the protein CASSQISTGELFF.

The chain combines TRBV5-1 with TRBJ2-3; D is perhaps TRBD2 (5 bases). The CDR3 is made up of 15 amino acids. V was clipped by 0 bases and J by 2 bases, with 10 bases between them. Germline values: CDR1 SGHRS, CDR2 YFSETQ. In DNA, the CDR3 is TGCGCCAGCAGCTTGGTTCAGGAGGCCACAGATACGCAGTATTTT. Translated: CASSLVQEATDTQYF.